This note documents a single T cell receptor beta chain sequence. The data were taken from a study of cytomegalovirus exposure and HLA in healthy donors. It was with 60 Vbeta and 13 Jbeta primers that the PCR ran. Assay used: immunoSEQ multiplex PCR; TCRdb lists only in-frame clones, some missing. The table has approximately 150,000 clones, 80% to 85% seen once. Per germline, CDR1 SGHDT and CDR2 YYEEEE. This CDR3 contains 10 residues. V was trimmed by 4 bases and J by 6 bases, leaving 2 bases between them. The sample taken for sequencing was PBMCs. The genes are TRBV5-6 and TRBJ2-1, with D uncertain. This TCR was sampled from a human donor in good health. The CDR3 reads CASSLNEQFF. For the CDR3, the DNA is TGTGCCAGCAGCCTCAATGAGCAGTTCTTC.